The clone carrying this T cell receptor (beta chain) was seen a few times. The antigen is unknown. Germline CDR1 reads SGHRS; CDR2 reads YFSETQ. The CDR3 has 15 residues. The V end was cut by 1 base, the J end by 0 bases, with 9 bases between. This sample is drawn from a study of T-cell memory formation after mild COVID-19. As for the study in general: Largely, the TCR clusters proved donor specific. General study points: CD4+ clones that contracted lay mainly in CM and EM; CD8+ ones lay in EMRA. Cross-reactive memory appears to have joined, as suggested by some responding clones showing up in pre-infection memory.

In TCRdb, the 5' RACE reads were re-called with MiXCR into one record per CDR3 protein. This table has 560,000 or so distinct CDR3 sequences, around 16% appearing once. The sequence derives from an adult woman who had mild COVID-19 (a few samples of this study predate the infection). Cell type and time point are not known. Sequenced material: PBMCs or a T cell subset sorted from them (not recorded which). The chain joins TRBV5-1 to TRBJ2-3; possibly TRBD2 for D (5 bases). The CDR3 protein is CASSLSWRSTDTQYF. CDR3 nucleotides: TGCGCCAGCAGCTTGAGCTGGAGGAGCACAGATACGCAGTATTTT. Based on the CDR3 plus reference TRBV5-1 and TRBJ2-3, the full variable domain is KAGVTQTPRYLIKTRGQQVTLSCSPISGHRSVSWYQQTPGQGLQFLFEYFSETQRNKGNFPGRFSGRQFSNSRSEMNVSTLELGDSALYLCASSLSWRSTDTQYFGPGTRLTVL.